The T cell receptor beta chain described here comes from a study of cytotoxic CD8 clonotypes in ibrutinib-treated CLL. This clone was observed once. Investigators sought sequencing depths of between 1 in 200,000 and 1 in 1 million T cells. Method: immunoSEQ multiplex PCR; TCRdb's copy keeps in-frame clones and lacks some. The repertoire holds about 160,000 clones, with approximately 80% as singletons. The starting material was PBMCs, obtained after 24 months of ibrutinib treatment. This clonotype originated in a human donor with chronic lymphocytic leukemia.

The CDR3 sequence is CAWSPGTSGYEQYF. CDR3 nucleotides: TGTGCCTGGAGTCCCGGGACTAGCGGCTACGAGCAGTACTTC. V is TRBV30 and J is TRBJ2-7; 11 nucleotides align to TRBD2. V lost 2 bases, J lost 3 bases, and 3 bases stayed unmatched. This CDR3 region has 14 residues. Per germline, CDR1 GTSNPN and CDR2 SVGIG (reference sequence).